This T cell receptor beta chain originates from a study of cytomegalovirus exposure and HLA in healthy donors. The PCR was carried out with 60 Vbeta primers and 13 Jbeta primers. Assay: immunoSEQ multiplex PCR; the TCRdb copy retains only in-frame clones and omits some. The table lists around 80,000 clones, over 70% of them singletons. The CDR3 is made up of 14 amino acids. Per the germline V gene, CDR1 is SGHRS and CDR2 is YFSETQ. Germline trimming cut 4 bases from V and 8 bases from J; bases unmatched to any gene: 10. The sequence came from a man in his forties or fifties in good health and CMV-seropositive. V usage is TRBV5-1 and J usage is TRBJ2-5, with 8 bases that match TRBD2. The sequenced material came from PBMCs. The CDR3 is CASSEGLGGITQYF. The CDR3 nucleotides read TGCGCCAGCAGCGAGGGACTAGGCGGTATAACCCAGTACTTC.